The 24 T cell receptor beta chains given below trace back to one sample, sequenced in a study of cytomegalovirus exposure and HLA in healthy donors. The PCR made use of 60 Vbeta and 13 Jbeta primers. Sequencing was performed with immunoSEQ multiplex PCR; in TCRdb, only in-frame clones are kept and a portion is missing. Of approximately 120,000 clones in the sample, roughly 83% were seen once. The material sequenced was PBMCs. These receptors originate from a man between 18 and 35 years old in good health and CMV-seropositive.

The V and J genes are TRBV28 and TRBJ2-7; D ambiguous. The germline CDR1 and CDR2 sequences are MDHEN and SYDVKM. The V end was cut by 6 bases, the J end by 4 bases, with 19 bases between. This CDR3 contains 15 residues. The CDR3 DNA sequence: TGTGCCAGCAGCACCAGAGGCGAACTCAAATACGAGCAGTACTTC. Translation: CASSTRGELKYEQYF.

The chain is built from TRBV9 and TRBJ2-7, with TRBD1 as a possible D gene (6 bases). V lost 3 bases and J lost 2, with 15 bases in between. CDR3 length equals 15 residues. The V gene's germline CDR1 is SGDLS and CDR2 YYNGEE. CDR3 in amino acids: CASSATGTSAYEQYF. The CDR3 bases are TGTGCCAGCAGCGCTACCGGGACAAGCGCCTACGAGCAGTACTTC. Variable domain in full (rest from reference TRBV9 and TRBJ2-7): DSGVTQTPKHLITATGQRVTLRCSPRSGDLSVYWYQQSLDQGLQFLIQYYNGEERAKGNILERFSAQQFPDLHSELNLSSLELGDSALYFCASSATGTSAYEQYFGPGTRLTVT.

The V call is TRBV14, the J call TRBJ1-6; no firm D call. The V gene lost 0 bases and the J gene lost 7 bases, with 13 bases spanning the gap. Germline assignment: CDR1 SGHDN and CDR2 FVKESK. The CDR3 extends over 16 amino acids. CDR3 coding DNA: TGTGCCAGCAGCCAAGACGGGATCGAACTCAATTCACCCCTCCACTTT. It codes for CASSQDGIELNSPLHF.

The V and J genes are TRBV7-6 and TRBJ1-1, with 7 bases that match TRBD1. Germline loops: CDR1 SGHVS, CDR2 FNYEAQ. V dropped 6 bases and J dropped 1; count of bases not matched to a gene: 2. The CDR3 has 13 residues. The CDR3 nucleotides are TGTGCCAGCAGATCAGGGGGGAACACTGAAGCTTTCTTT. This sequence encodes CASRSGGNTEAFF.

The chain uses TRBV4-1 and TRBJ2-1; a weak D match, TRBD1 (7 bases). This CDR3 is 13 amino acids long. The V gene lost 3 bases and the J gene lost 7 bases, with 10 bases spanning the gap. Per germline, CDR1 MGHRA and CDR2 YSYEKL. As DNA, the CDR3 is TGCGCCAGCAGCCATCAGGGGGGTAATGAGCAGTTCTTC. Encoded protein: CASSHQGGNEQFF.

This chain uses TRBV4-2 with TRBJ1-2; the match to TRBD1 covers 8 bases. The CDR3 loop spans 15 amino acids. Trimming took 0 bases from V and 8 from J; bases not matched to a gene: 8. Germline assignment: CDR1 LGHNA and CDR2 YNFKEQ. The CDR3 bases are TGTGCCAGCAGCCAAGACCGAGACAGGGGCAACGGCTACACCTTC. This sequence encodes CASSQDRDRGNGYTF.

The rearrangement uses TRBV6-1 and TRBJ1-5, with no clear D. Germline lookup yields CDR1 MNHNS and CDR2 SASEGT. Trimming shortened V by 1 base and J by 1 base, and 5 bases separated the two germline ends. The CDR3 is 14 amino acids. The CDR3 spells CASSEDTSNQPQHF. CDR3 sequence (DNA): TGTGCCAGCAGTGAAGACACCAGCAATCAGCCCCAGCATTTT.

The rearrangement links TRBV2 to TRBJ2-6; 7 bases are shared with TRBD1. CDR1 SNHLY and CDR2 FYNNEI come from the germline V gene. The CDR3 has 15 residues. V gave up 6 bases and J gave up 2 bases; unmatched junction bases: 4. The CDR3 region has the DNA TGTGCCAGCAGAGAACAGGGGACTGGGGCCAACGTCCTGACTTTC. It codes for CASREQGTGANVLTF.

This chain joins TRBV10-1 and TRBJ2-5; TRBD2 agrees at 7 bases. The end of the DNA fits TRBJ2-7 better, so the J call may be wrong. This CDR3 has 16 amino acids. Germline V lookup: CDR1 WNHNN, CDR2 SYGVQD (reference sequence). The CDR3 loop is CASSESFSGVSYEQYF. The CDR3 DNA is TGCGCCAGCAGTGAGTCGTTCAGCGGGGTCTCCTACGAGCAGTACTTC.

The chain joins TRBV19 to TRBJ1-4, with TRBD1 matching over 7 bases. The V gene end was trimmed by 3 bases and the J gene end by 8 bases; junction bases not matched to a gene: 9. Per germline, CDR1 LNHDA and CDR2 SQIVND (reference sequence). The CDR3 is 15 amino acids. The CDR3 coding sequence is TGTGCCAGTAGTATCAGCCAGGGGGGCCTCGAAAAACTGTTTTTT. Amino acid sequence: CASSISQGGLEKLFF.

The chain combines TRBV6-6 with TRBJ1-5; TRBD1 matches 7 bases. Germline lookup yields CDR1 MNHNY and CDR2 SVGAGI (reference sequence). After removal of 10 bases from V and 2 bases from J, the junction contained 11 bases not matched to a gene. The CDR3 sequence is 15 residues long. The CDR3 loop reads CATEGALLGNQPQHF. CDR3 coding DNA: TGTGCCACTGAGGGGGCCCTCTTGGGCAATCAGCCCCAGCATTTT.

The chain combines TRBV6-1 with TRBJ1-5; 10 bases are shared with TRBD1. CDR1 and CDR2 (germline): MNHNS, SASEGT. This CDR3 has 14 amino acids. V dropped 4 bases and J dropped 6; count of bases not matched to a gene: 3. In nucleotides, the CDR3 is TGTGCCAGCAGTGGACAGGGGGCGTCTCAGCCCCAGCATTTT. Encoded protein: CASSGQGASQPQHF.

This sequence joins TRBV6-5 and TRBJ2-1; 12 bases align to TRBD2. This CDR3 is built from 16 residues. After removal of 4 bases from V and 7 bases from J, the junction contained 8 bases not matched to a gene. Germline V gives CDR1 MNHEY, CDR2 SVGAGI. CDR3 in amino acids: CASSLPSGGAQNEQFF. CDR3 nucleotides: TGTGCCAGCAGTTTACCTAGCGGGGGGGCCCAAAATGAGCAGTTCTTC.

This clone appeared a few times. The rearrangement joins TRBV7-3 to TRBJ1-2, with D possibly being TRBD1 (5 bases). The CDR3 runs 13 residues. The germline V and J ends were trimmed by 6 bases and 5 bases, with 13 bases remaining between them. Germline V gene lookup returns CDR1 SGHTA and CDR2 FQGTGA. The CDR3 DNA follows: TGTGCCAGCAGTTATACAGGAACTTATGGCTACACCTTC. Its protein is CASSYTGTYGYTF.

The chain couples TRBV9 to TRBJ2-7; weak D call: TRBD2 (6 bases). Deletions cut 0 bases from V and 6 bases from J, with 13 bases between. CDR3 length: 14 amino acids. Germline-derived CDR1 and CDR2 are SGDLS and YYNGEE. CDR3 loop: CASSVDSGVGEQYF. The DNA of the CDR3 is TGTGCCAGCAGCGTAGATTCGGGGGTGGGCGAGCAGTACTTC.

The CDR3 sequence: CASSPRRTGLHGYTF. The CDR3 nucleotides are TGTGCCAGTAGTCCTCGGCGGACAGGGTTGCATGGCTACACCTTC. J is TRBJ1-2 and V is TRBV19, with 8 bases identical to TRBD1. The CDR3 consists of 15 residues. Germline CDR1 and CDR2: LNHDA and SQIVND (reference sequence). V shed 5 bases, J shed 6 bases, and the junction held 11 bases outside the gene matches.

V usage is TRBV2 and J usage is TRBJ2-1; D call uncertain. The CDR3 spans 14 residues. The V end was cut by 2 bases, the J end by 8 bases, with 13 bases between. Germline V gene lookup returns CDR1 SNHLY and CDR2 FYNNEI. The CDR3 DNA is TGTGCCAGCAGTGAAATGTCTAGGATGGATGAGCAGTTCTTC. Amino acids: CASSEMSRMDEQFF. Complete variable domain (other parts from reference TRBV2 and TRBJ2-1): EPEVTQTPSHQVTQMGQEVILRCVPISNHLYFYWYRQILGQKVEFLVSFYNNEISEKSEIFDDQFSVERPDGSNFTLKIRSTKLEDSAMYFCASSEMSRMDEQFFGPGTRLTVL.

The chain joins TRBV4-1 to TRBJ2-1, with D perhaps matching TRBD2 (5 bases). Germline CDR1 and CDR2: MGHRA and YSYEKL. The CDR3 spans 14 residues. V was pared by 0 bases and J by 10 bases, with 13 bases between. The CDR3 nucleotides are TGCGCCAGCAGCCAAGATACGGGAACTAACGAGCAGTTCTTC. Its translation: CASSQDTGTNEQFF.

This chain uses TRBV6-5 with TRBJ2-5; D gene unclear. The CDR3 loop spans 10 amino acids. CDR1 is MNHEY and CDR2 is SVGAGI in the germline V gene. Trimming stripped 9 bases from V and 2 bases from J, with 4 bases between. The CDR3 DNA sequence: TGTGCCAGACTACAAGAGACCCAGTACTTC. Translated: CARLQETQYF.

This chain connects TRBV28 to TRBJ1-6; no clear D gene. The V and J ends lost 4 bases and 7 bases respectively, with 17 bases between them. The CDR3 sequence is 16 residues long. From germline, CDR1 is MDHEN and CDR2 SYDVKM. CDR3 nucleotide sequence: TGTGCCAGCAGTTCCCTGGCTAAGGAGGGAAATTCACCCCTCCACTTT. Amino acid sequence: CASSSLAKEGNSPLHF.

V and J are TRBV2 and TRBJ2-3; the D is unclear. V lost 7 bases to trimming and J lost 4 bases, with 3 bases between them. Germline CDR1 SNHLY, CDR2 FYNNEI. The CDR3 spans 10 residues. The CDR3 spells CASISDTQYF. The CDR3 DNA follows: TGTGCCAGCATATCAGATACGCAGTATTTT.

This clone showed up just a few times. The chain couples TRBV2 to TRBJ2-6; D is possibly TRBD2 (5 bases). V lost 6 bases and J 0 bases, leaving 18 bases between the germline ends. This CDR3 region has 18 residues. CDR1 is SNHLY and CDR2 is FYNNEI in the germline V gene. The CDR3 nucleotides read TGTGCCAGCAGGCGGGCGTGGGGTCTTGACTCTGGGGCCAACGTCCTGACTTTC. Protein sequence: CASRRAWGLDSGANVLTF.

This clone has only one observation. The V and J genes are TRBV28 and TRBJ1-6, with D possibly TRBD1 on 5 matching bases. Germline V gives CDR1 MDHEN, CDR2 SYDVKM. The CDR3 sequence is 17 residues long. V was cut by 5 bases and J by 5 bases, with 19 bases left in between. The CDR3 region has the DNA TGTGCCAGCAGTCCTGGGGGGGGGTCTCTACATAATTCACCCCTCCACTTT. It encodes CASSPGGGSLHNSPLHF.

V gene TRBV20-1 combines with J gene TRBJ1-1; 7 bases match TRBD1. From germline, CDR1 is DFQATT and CDR2 SNEGSKA (reference sequence). The CDR3 is 11 amino acids. The V and J ends lost 0 bases and 9 bases, in that order; junction bases with no gene match: 1. As DNA, the CDR3 is TGCAGTGCTAGAGAACAGGGGAAAGCTTTCTTT. It codes for CSAREQGKAFF.